These T cell receptor beta chains were read from a single sample in a study of T cell changes during pregnancy in multiple sclerosis. Data came from immunoSEQ multiplex PCR; TCRdb stores just in-frame clones and leaves some out. Of approximately 30,000 clones in the sample, about 89% are singletons; the top ten hold around 10%. Sequenced here: CD8+ T cells from peripheral blood mononuclear cells, sampled in the third trimester of pregnancy. The source is a female donor with multiple sclerosis, enrolled in a pregnancy study. The CDR3 runs from the conserved cysteine through the conserved F or W. D genes are given only for firm matches. The size of a clone is reported for some rows only, either as once, few or many, or as a class for expanded clones.

d_call clone_size j_call v_call cdr3_aa cdr3_nt
. . TRBJ2-7 TRBV2 CASIGSGLSLEQYF TGTGCCAGCATCGGTTCAGGTCTATCCCTCGAGCAGTACTTC
TRBD2 . TRBJ2-1 TRBV7-8 CASSPRPGTSGTRYNEQFF TGTGCCAGCAGCCCCCGGCCCGGGACTAGCGGGACAAGATACAATGAGCAGTTCTTC
TRBD2 . TRBJ2-3 TRBV5-1 CASSLAGGRPDTQYF TGCGCCAGCAGCTTAGCGGGGGGGCGCCCAGATACGCAGTATTTT
TRBD1 . TRBJ2-7 TRBV6-5 CASSPRGQGAYEQYF TGTGCCAGCAGTCCCCGGGGACAGGGGGCCTACGAGCAGTACTTC
. once TRBJ1-2 TRBV4-2 CASSQGTVGDYTF TGTGCCAGCAGCCAAGGTACAGTCGGCGACTACACCTTC
TRBD1 few TRBJ1-4 TRBV5-5 CASSSGTGAFEKLFF TGTGCCAGCAGCTCGGGGACAGGGGCGTTTGAAAAACTGTTTTTT
TRBD2 . TRBJ2-7 TRBV2 CASSGLGGVRSYEQYF TGTGCCAGCAGTGGACTCGGGGGGGTACGGTCCTACGAGCAGTACTTC
TRBD1 . TRBJ2-1 TRBV14 CASTLTGTGGSNEQFF TGTGCCAGCACGCTCACCGGGACAGGGGGGAGCAATGAGCAGTTCTTC
TRBD2 once TRBJ2-1 TRBV7-9 CASSPTSGSENEQFF TGTGCCAGCAGCCCGACTAGCGGGAGTGAAAATGAGCAGTTCTTC
TRBD2 . TRBJ2-3 TRBV27 CASSYGLAGFRDTQYF TGTGCCAGCAGTTATGGACTAGCGGGGTTTCGGGATACGCAGTATTTT